The rows below give T cell receptor beta chains drawn from one sample of a study of PD-1 blockade in classical Hodgkin lymphoma. Libraries were prepared by immunoSEQ multiplex PCR; TCRdb keeps only in-frame clonotypes and omits some of them. The table has 25,000 to 40,000 clones, about 81% seen once. The sample here was peripheral blood mononuclear cells (PBMCs), taken before the fourth cycle of nivolumab. These receptors came from a human donor with classical Hodgkin lymphoma. CDR3s include the opening cysteine and the closing phenylalanine or tryptophan. A D gene is named only where the DNA matches it firmly. Clone size is shown for a subset of rows, as once, few, many or a class of expanded clone.

V,J,D,size,DNA,CDR3
TRBV11-2,TRBJ1-2,NA,NA,TGTGCCAGCAGCTTCTCTCTCAACTATGGCTACACCTTC,CASSFSLNYGYTF
TRBV28,TRBJ2-3,TRBD2,NA,TGTGCCAGCAGTTTAGGGACTAGCGGGAGGGAGACGCAGTATTTT,CASSLGTSGRETQYF
TRBV2,TRBJ1-2,NA,NA,TGTGCCAGTAGGAGGGAGTCCTATGGCTACACCTTC,CASRRESYGYTF
TRBV5-1,TRBJ2-1,NA,NA,TGCGCCAGCAGCTTGGTCTCTTCCAGCTCCTACAATGAGCAGTTCTTC,CASSLVSSSSYNEQFF
TRBV6-5,TRBJ1-4,TRBD1,NA,TGTGCCAGCAGAACCGAACAGGGGGAGGAAAAACTGTTTTTT,CASRTEQGEEKLFF
TRBV7-9,TRBJ1-4,NA,few,TGTGCCAGCAGCTTAGATCAGTTGACGGAAAAACTGTTTTTT,CASSLDQLTEKLFF
TRBV2,TRBJ2-2,NA,NA,TGTGCCAGCAGCCAATCCGTGGGTGGCACCGGGGAGCTGTTTTTT,CASSQSVGGTGELFF
TRBV4-3,TRBJ1-5,NA,NA,TGCGCCAGCAGCCAAGACGGCTCAGGGGTTCAGCCCCAGCATTTT,CASSQDGSGVQPQHF
TRBV5-1,TRBJ1-6,TRBD1,NA,TGCGCCAGCAGCTCCGGGACAGGGGGTTCTTCACCCCTCCACTTT,CASSSGTGGSSPLHF
TRBV7-2,TRBJ2-3,NA,NA,TGTGCCAGCAGCCAGGTCACAGATACGCAGTATTTT,CASSQVTDTQYF
TRBV5-6,TRBJ2-3,NA,NA,TGTGCCAGCAGCTTGGGCAGCACAGATACGCAGTATTTT,CASSLGSTDTQYF
TRBV11-2,TRBJ2-7,TRBD2,NA,TGTGCCAGCAGCTTAGATCACCCGGGGGGAGAGCAGTACTTC,CASSLDHPGGEQYF
TRBV28,TRBJ1-3,NA,once,TGTGCCAGCAGTTTACCAGGGGCTGGAAACACCATATATTTT,CASSLPGAGNTIYF
TRBV19,TRBJ1-6,NA,NA,TGTGCCAGTAGTCGCCCGGGTAACTCACCCCTCCACTTT,CASSRPGNSPLHF
TRBV18,TRBJ2-6,NA,NA,TGTGCCAGCTCACCTAGCAGCTCTGGGGCCAACGTCCTGACTTTC,CASSPSSSGANVLTF
TRBV18,TRBJ2-7,TRBD2,NA,TGTGCCAGCTCTTGGACTAGCGGGAGCGAGCAGTACTTC,CASSWTSGSEQYF
TRBV7-8,TRBJ2-7,NA,NA,TGTGCCAGCAGCCGTACGGGTTACGAGCAGTACTTC,CASSRTGYEQYF
TRBV6-1,TRBJ2-1,NA,NA,TGTGCCACCTCCGGGACGGGCCTCAATGAGCAGTTCTTC,CATSGTGLNEQFF
TRBV10-3,TRBJ2-7,NA,few,TGTGCCATCAGTGGAGTGCAGGGGTACGAGCAGTACTTC,CAISGVQGYEQYF
TRBV4-2,TRBJ1-2,NA,NA,TGTGCCAGCAGCCAAGAGACCGGGCGCAGAATCGGTGGCTACACCTTC,CASSQETGRRIGGYTF
TRBV18,TRBJ1-3,TRBD1,NA,TGTGCCAGCTCACCCAGGGACAGAAACTCTGGAAACACCATATATTTT,CASSPRDRNSGNTIYF
TRBV6-5,TRBJ2-7,NA,NA,TGTGCCGCTTGGCGGTTTGAAGACGAGCAGTACTTC,CAAWRFEDEQYF
TRBV7-9,TRBJ2-7,NA,NA,TGTGCCAGCATGGGTCCCTCCTACGAGCAGTACTTC,CASMGPSYEQYF
TRBV19,TRBJ2-1,NA,NA,TGTGCCAGTAGAAGGACTAACTACAATGAGCAGTTCTTC,CASRRTNYNEQFF
TRBV28,TRBJ1-2,NA,NA,TGTGCCAGCAGTTTACTCCACCTAAGGACCGGAGGCTACACCTTC,CASSLLHLRTGGYTF
TRBV7-9,TRBJ2-7,NA,NA,TGTGCCAGCAGCTTAGCACAGAACGAGCAGTACTTC,CASSLAQNEQYF
TRBV18,TRBJ2-2,NA,NA,TGTGCCAGCTCACCTCCCATACTAGACAGGCGGCACACCGGGGAGCTGTTTTTT,CASSPPILDRRHTGELFF
TRBV20-1,TRBJ1-5,NA,few,TGCAGTGCTAGTGGGGAGCGGCCCCAGCATTTT,CSASGERPQHF
TRBV9,TRBJ2-1,NA,NA,TGTGCCAGCAGCGGGCTGGGGCGAAGCTCCTACAATGAGCAGTTCTTC,CASSGLGRSSYNEQFF
TRBV5-1,TRBJ2-1,NA,NA,TGCGCCAGCAGCTTTATCGGGACCTCCAACAATGAGCAGTTCTTC,CASSFIGTSNNEQFF
TRBV10-3,TRBJ2-2,NA,NA,TGTGCCATCAGTGAGATGGGGATAAGGAACACCGGGGAGCTGTTTTTT,CAISEMGIRNTGELFF
TRBV15,TRBJ2-3,TRBD1,NA,TGTGCCACCAGCAGGGTTGGGACAGCGGATACGCAGTATTTT,CATSRVGTADTQYF
TRBV19,TRBJ2-3,NA,NA,TGTGCCACCCGGGCAAACCGGCGGCCAGATACGCAGTATTTT,CATRANRRPDTQYF
TRBV4-3,TRBJ2-1,NA,NA,TGCGCCAGCAGCCAAGAGTGGACAGCCTACAATGAGCAGTTCTTC,CASSQEWTAYNEQFF
TRBV11-2,TRBJ2-1,TRBD2,NA,TGTGCCAGCGGGGGAGCGGGGCCCTACAATGAGCAGTTCTTC,CASGGAGPYNEQFF
TRBV5-5,TRBJ1-1,NA,NA,TGTGCCAGCAGCTTTTTTGGTCCCGGGGACGGCACTGAAGCTTTCTTT,CASSFFGPGDGTEAFF
TRBV6-5,TRBJ1-2,TRBD1,NA,TGTGCCAGCAGTCGCCAACAGGGGAACTATGGCTACACCTTC,CASSRQQGNYGYTF
TRBV4-1,TRBJ1-1,NA,medium-sized,TGCGCCAGCAGTCATACAGGGATGAACACTGAAGCTTTCTTT,CASSHTGMNTEAFF
TRBV4-1,TRBJ2-5,TRBD1,NA,TGCGCCAGCAGCCAATTAGGTACAGGGGTGGAGACCCAGTACTTC,CASSQLGTGVETQYF
TRBV10-2,TRBJ2-7,TRBD2,NA,TGCGCCAGCAGGTCGGTTCGGGGAGCGGGGGAGCAGTACTTC,CASRSVRGAGEQYF
TRBV7-9,TRBJ2-5,NA,NA,TGTGCCAGCAGCTCATCAAGGTCGGGCCCGTGGACAACCCCAGAGACCCAGTACTTC,CASSSSRSGPWTTPETQYF